This entry lists 13 T cell receptor beta chains sequenced from one sample in a study of blood T cell repertoires in COVID-19. Method: immunoSEQ multiplex PCR; TCRdb's copy keeps in-frame clones and lacks some. This sample has about 150,000 clones, with 84% found just once. The sequenced sample consisted of peripheral blood. Receptor source: a man aged 65-85 years with acute or convalescent COVID-19.

This clone was counted only a few times. The rearrangement joins TRBV7-2 to TRBJ2-7; TRBD2 might be the D (6 bases). V was pared by 5 bases and J by 7 bases, with 15 bases between. The length of the CDR3 is 13 residues. CDR1 is SGHTA and CDR2 is FQGNSA in the germline V gene. The CDR3 sequence is CASSAPGLTEQYF. The CDR3 DNA reads as TGTGCCAGCAGCGCCCCCGGACTAACGGAGCAGTACTTC.

In DNA, the CDR3 is TGCGCCAGCAAGTGGACTAGCGGGGGGCAAGAGACCCAGTACTTC. Its translation: CASKWTSGGQETQYF. V gene TRBV5-1 combines with J gene TRBJ2-5; TRBD2 aligns across 14 bases. The CDR3 is 15 residues long. V lost 6 bases to trimming and J lost 2 bases; unmatched junction nucleotides: 3. Germline V gene sequence: CDR1 SGHRS, CDR2 YFSETQ.

CDR3 region: CASGVQGKQYF. CDR3 nucleotide sequence: TGTGCCAGCGGGGTACAGGGGAAGCAGTACTTC. The chain employs TRBV28 and TRBJ2-7; 7 nucleotides agree with TRBD1. Trimming at V came to 8 bases and at J to 8 bases, leaving 6 bases not matched to a gene. Germline CDR1 is MDHEN and CDR2 is SYDVKM. The CDR3 length is 11 residues.

The J gene is TRBJ2-7, the V gene TRBV4-2; 11 bases line up with TRBD2. The CDR3 length is 16 residues. V trimming: 4 bases; J trimming: 1 base; junction bases outside the gene matches: 6. Germline V gene lookup returns CDR1 LGHNA and CDR2 YNFKEQ. The CDR3 is CASSPSGTSGSYEQYF. CDR3 nucleotide sequence: TGTGCCAGCAGCCCATCCGGGACTAGCGGTTCCTACGAGCAGTACTTC.

The chain joins TRBV4-2 to TRBJ1-4; possibly TRBD1 for D (6 bases). The CDR3 extends over 16 amino acids. Trimming removed 0 bases at V and 5 bases at J, with 13 bases between. The germline V gene has CDR1 LGHNA and CDR2 YNFKEQ. CDR3 nucleotide sequence: TGTGCCAGCAGCCAAGAAGCGACAGGCCCCAATGAAAAACTGTTTTTT. Translating it yields CASSQEATGPNEKLFF.

Note on this clone: Sequence at one end of the junction differs from germline and may be a read error. This chain joins TRBV19 and TRBJ2-7; maybe TRBD1 (5 bases). This CDR3 region has 14 residues. Germline V gene lookup returns CDR1 LNHDA and CDR2 SQIVND (reference sequence). The DNA of the CDR3 is TGTGCCAGTAGTGGTCAGGGCACCACCTACGAGCAGTGCTTC. Translated, it gives CASSGQGTTYEQCF.

The V call is TRBV3-1 (or the pseudogene TRBV3-2), the J call TRBJ1-5; no clear D. With 1 base removed from V and 0 bases from J, the gap between germline ends came to 7 bases. The length of the CDR3 is 15 residues. Germline lookup yields CDR1 LGHDT and CDR2 YNNKEL (reference sequence). CDR3 bases: TGTGCCAGCAGCCAAGGAGCGAGTAGCAATCAGCCCCAGCATTTT. The encoded protein is CASSQGASSNQPQHF.

The rearrangement uses TRBV19 and TRBJ2-1; 11 bases are shared with TRBD2. In germline, CDR1 is LNHDA, CDR2 SQIVND (reference sequence). The CDR3 consists of 15 residues. J was trimmed by 7 bases and V by 5 bases; bases with no gene match: 7. The CDR3 here is CASSPGTSGPNEQFF. The CDR3 coding sequence is TGTGCCAGTAGTCCTGGGACTAGCGGACCTAATGAGCAGTTCTTC.

The chain combines TRBV5-1 with TRBJ2-7; D gene unclear. V was trimmed by 4 bases and J by 3 bases, leaving 14 bases between them. The germline gives CDR1 SGHRS, CDR2 YFSETQ. This CDR3 has 14 amino acids. The CDR3 DNA reads as TGCGCCAGCAGCACAGCTGACCGGTTCTACGAGCAGTACTTC. Residues: CASSTADRFYEQYF.

J is TRBJ1-4 and V is TRBV11-2; D gene ambiguous. The CDR3 extends over 13 amino acids. CDR1 and CDR2 (germline): SGHAT, FQNNGV. The germline V and J ends were trimmed by 4 bases and 8 bases, with 11 bases remaining between them. CDR3 amino acids: CASSSTRGEKLFF. The CDR3 DNA follows: TGTGCCAGCAGCTCAACCCGAGGAGAAAAACTGTTTTTT.

The chain couples TRBV7-9 to TRBJ2-3, with 11 bases that match TRBD1. The germline V gene encodes CDR1 SEHNR and CDR2 FQNEAQ (reference sequence). V gave up 3 bases and J gave up 6 bases; unmatched junction bases: 5. This CDR3 contains 15 residues. The CDR3 reads CASSFRDRGADTQYF. The CDR3 region has the DNA TGTGCCAGCAGCTTCCGGGACAGGGGGGCGGATACGCAGTATTTT.

The chain carries TRBV7-3 and TRBJ1-1; tentatively, D is TRBD1 (6 bases). The germline V gene encodes CDR1 SGHTA and CDR2 FQGTGA. The CDR3 length is 14 residues. V gave up 5 bases and J gave up 6 bases, with 16 bases separating them. CDR3 sequence (DNA): TGTGCCAGCAGCGCGACAGGACCCCAAGCTGAAGCTTTCTTT. Protein: CASSATGPQAEAFF.

This chain joins TRBV7-2 and TRBJ2-5; 9 bases align to TRBD1. Germline V gene data show CDR1 as SGHTA and CDR2 as FQGNSA. Trimming at V came to 4 bases and at J to 9 bases, leaving 9 bases not matched to a gene. The CDR3 has 14 residues. The CDR3 protein is CASSSGQGPGAQYF. CDR3 bases: TGTGCCAGCAGCTCGGGACAGGGACCTGGGGCCCAGTACTTC. The whole variable domain, filled in from reference TRBV7-2 and TRBJ2-5, reads GAGVSQSPSNKVTEKGKDVELRCDPISGHTALYWYRQSLGQGLEFLIYFQGNSAPDKSGLPSDRFSAERTGGSVSTLTIQRTQQEDSAVYLCASSSGQGPGAQYFGPGTRLLVL.